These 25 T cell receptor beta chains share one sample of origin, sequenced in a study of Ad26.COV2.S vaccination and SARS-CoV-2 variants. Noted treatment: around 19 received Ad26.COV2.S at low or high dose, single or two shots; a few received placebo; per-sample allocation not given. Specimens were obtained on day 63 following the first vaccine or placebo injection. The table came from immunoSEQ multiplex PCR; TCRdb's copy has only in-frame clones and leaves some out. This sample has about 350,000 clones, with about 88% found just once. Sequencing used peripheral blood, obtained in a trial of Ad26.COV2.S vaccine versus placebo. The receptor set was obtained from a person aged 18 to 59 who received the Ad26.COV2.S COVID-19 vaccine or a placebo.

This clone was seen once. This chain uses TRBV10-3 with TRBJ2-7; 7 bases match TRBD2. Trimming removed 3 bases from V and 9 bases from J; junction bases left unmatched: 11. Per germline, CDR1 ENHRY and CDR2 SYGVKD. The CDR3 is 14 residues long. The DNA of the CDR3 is TGTGCCATCAGTGATTGGGACTACGCATCCCCGCAGTACTTC. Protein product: CAISDWDYASPQYF.

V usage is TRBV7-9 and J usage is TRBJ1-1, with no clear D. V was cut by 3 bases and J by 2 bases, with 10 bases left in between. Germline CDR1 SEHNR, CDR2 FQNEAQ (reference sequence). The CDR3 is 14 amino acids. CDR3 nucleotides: TGTGCCAGCAGCTTGCAGGTTATTAACACTGAAGCTTTCTTT. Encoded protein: CASSLQVINTEAFF.

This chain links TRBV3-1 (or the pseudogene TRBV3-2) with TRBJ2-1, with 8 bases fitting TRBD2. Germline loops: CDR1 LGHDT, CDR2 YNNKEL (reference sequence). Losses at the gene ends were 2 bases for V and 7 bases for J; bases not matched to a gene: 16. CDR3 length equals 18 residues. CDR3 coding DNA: TGTGCCAGCAGCCAAAGGACCCCCCTTGCGGGAGGACAGAATGAGCAGTTCTTC. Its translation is CASSQRTPLAGGQNEQFF.

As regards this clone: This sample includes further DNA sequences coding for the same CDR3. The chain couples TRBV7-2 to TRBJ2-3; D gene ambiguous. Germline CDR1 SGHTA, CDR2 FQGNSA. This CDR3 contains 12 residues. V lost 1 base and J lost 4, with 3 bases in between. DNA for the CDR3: TGTGCCAGCAGCTTAGTGGCAGATACGCAGTATTTT. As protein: CASSLVADTQYF. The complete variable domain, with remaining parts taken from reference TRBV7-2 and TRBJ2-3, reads GAGVSQSPSNKVTEKGKDVELRCDPISGHTALYWYRQSLGQGLEFLIYFQGNSAPDKSGLPSDRFSAERTGGSVSTLTIQRTQQEDSAVYLCASSLVADTQYFGPGTRLTVL.

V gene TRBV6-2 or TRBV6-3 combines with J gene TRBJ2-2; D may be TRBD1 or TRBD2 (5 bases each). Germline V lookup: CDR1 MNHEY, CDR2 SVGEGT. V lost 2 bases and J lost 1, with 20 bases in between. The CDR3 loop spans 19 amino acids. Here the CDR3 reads CASSYPPFSGTRNTGELFF. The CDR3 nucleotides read TGTGCCAGCAGTTACCCCCCTTTTTCCGGGACCAGGAACACCGGGGAGCTGTTTTTT.

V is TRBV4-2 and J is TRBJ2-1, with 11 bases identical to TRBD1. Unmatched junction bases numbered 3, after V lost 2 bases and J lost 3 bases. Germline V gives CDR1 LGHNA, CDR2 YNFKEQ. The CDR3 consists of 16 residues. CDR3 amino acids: CASSQPDRGLYNEQFF. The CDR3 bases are TGTGCCAGCAGCCAACCGGACAGGGGGCTCTACAATGAGCAGTTCTTC.

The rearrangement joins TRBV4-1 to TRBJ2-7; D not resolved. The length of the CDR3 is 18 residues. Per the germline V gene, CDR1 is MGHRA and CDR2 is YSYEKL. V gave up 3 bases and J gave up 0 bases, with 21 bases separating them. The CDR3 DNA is TGCGCCAGCAGCCAGAGAGCTTCGGGCCGGCTCGACTCCTACGAGCAGTACTTC. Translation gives CASSQRASGRLDSYEQYF.

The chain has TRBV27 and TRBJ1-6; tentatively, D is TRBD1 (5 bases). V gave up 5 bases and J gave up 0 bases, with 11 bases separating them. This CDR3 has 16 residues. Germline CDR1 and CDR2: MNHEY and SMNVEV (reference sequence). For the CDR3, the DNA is TGTGCCAGCAGTCCCACAGGACACTCCTATAATTCACCCCTCCACTTT. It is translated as CASSPTGHSYNSPLHF.

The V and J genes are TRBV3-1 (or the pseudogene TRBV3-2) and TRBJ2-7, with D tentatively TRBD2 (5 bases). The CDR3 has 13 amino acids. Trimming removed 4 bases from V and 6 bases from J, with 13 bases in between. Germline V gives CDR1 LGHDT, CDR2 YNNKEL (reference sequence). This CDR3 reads CASSLVFAGEQYF. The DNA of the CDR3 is TGTGCCAGCAGCCTTGTATTTGCGGGCGAGCAGTACTTC.

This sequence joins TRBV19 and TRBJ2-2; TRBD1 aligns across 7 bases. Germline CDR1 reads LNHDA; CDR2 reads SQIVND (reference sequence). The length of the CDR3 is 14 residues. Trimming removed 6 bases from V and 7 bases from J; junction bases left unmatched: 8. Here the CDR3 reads CASSATGAYGELFF. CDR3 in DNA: TGTGCCAGTAGCGCCACAGGGGCCTACGGGGAGCTGTTTTTT.

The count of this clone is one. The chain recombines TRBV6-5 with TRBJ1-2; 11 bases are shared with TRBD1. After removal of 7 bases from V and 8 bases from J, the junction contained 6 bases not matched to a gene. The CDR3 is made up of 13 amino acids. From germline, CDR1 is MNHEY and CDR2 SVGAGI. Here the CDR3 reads CASTGQGAGGYTF. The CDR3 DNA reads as TGTGCCAGCACCGGACAGGGGGCGGGGGGCTACACCTTC.

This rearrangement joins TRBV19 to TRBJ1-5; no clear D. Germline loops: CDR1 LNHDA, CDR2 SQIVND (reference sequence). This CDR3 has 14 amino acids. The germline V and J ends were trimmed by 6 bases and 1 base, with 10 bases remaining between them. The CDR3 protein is CASRLSRSNQPQHF. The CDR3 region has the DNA TGTGCCAGTAGATTGTCTAGGAGCAATCAGCCCCAGCATTTT.

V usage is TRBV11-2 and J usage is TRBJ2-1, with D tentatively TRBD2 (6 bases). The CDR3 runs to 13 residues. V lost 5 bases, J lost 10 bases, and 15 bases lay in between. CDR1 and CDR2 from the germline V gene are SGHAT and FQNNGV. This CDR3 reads CASSLPGDSEQFF. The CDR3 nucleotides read TGTGCCAGCAGCCTCCCGGGGGACTCGGAGCAGTTCTTC.

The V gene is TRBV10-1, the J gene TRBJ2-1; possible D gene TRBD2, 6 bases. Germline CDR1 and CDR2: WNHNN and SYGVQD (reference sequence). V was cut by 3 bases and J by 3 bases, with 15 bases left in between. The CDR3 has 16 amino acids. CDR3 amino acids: CASSERASSVYNEQFF. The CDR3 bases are TGCGCCAGCAGTGAACGCGCGTCTAGCGTCTACAATGAGCAGTTCTTC.

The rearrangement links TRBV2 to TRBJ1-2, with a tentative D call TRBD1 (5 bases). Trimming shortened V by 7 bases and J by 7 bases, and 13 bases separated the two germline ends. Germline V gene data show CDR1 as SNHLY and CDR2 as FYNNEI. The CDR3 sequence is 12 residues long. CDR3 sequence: CASNGGTSGYTF. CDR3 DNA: TGTGCCAGCAACGGTGGGACCTCTGGCTACACCTTC. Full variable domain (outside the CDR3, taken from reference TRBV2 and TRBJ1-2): EPEVTQTPSHQVTQMGQEVILRCVPISNHLYFYWYRQILGQKVEFLVSFYNNEISEKSEIFDDQFSVERPDGSNFTLKIRSTKLEDSAMYFCASNGGTSGYTFGSGTRLTVV.

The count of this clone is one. CDR3: CASSPRGLAGNNEQFF. CDR3 nucleotides: TGTGCCAGCAGCCCCCGGGGACTAGCGGGAAACAATGAGCAGTTCTTC. The chain couples TRBV9 to TRBJ2-1; 13 nucleotides line up with TRBD2. This CDR3 contains 16 residues. The ends lost 4 bases at V and 5 bases at J; junction bases unmatched: 6. In germline, CDR1 is SGDLS, CDR2 YYNGEE.

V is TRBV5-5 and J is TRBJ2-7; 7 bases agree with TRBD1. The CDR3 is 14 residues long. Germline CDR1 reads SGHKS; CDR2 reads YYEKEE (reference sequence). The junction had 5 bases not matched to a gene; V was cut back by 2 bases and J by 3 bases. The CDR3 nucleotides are TGTGCCAGCAGCTTACAACAGGGGAGCTACGAGCAGTACTTC. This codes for CASSLQQGSYEQYF.

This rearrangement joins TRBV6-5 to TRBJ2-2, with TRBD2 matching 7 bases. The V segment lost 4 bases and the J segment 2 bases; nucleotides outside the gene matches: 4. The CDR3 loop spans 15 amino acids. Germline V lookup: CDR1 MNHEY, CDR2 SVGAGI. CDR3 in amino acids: CASSWEGTNTGELFF. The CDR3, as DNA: TGTGCCAGCAGTTGGGAGGGGACCAACACCGGGGAGCTGTTTTTT.

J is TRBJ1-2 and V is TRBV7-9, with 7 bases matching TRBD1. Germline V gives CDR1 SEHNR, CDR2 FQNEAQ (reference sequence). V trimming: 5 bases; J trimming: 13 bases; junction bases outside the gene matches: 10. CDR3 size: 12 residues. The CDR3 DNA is TGTGCCAGCAGCCCCGCACAGGGGCACTTCACCTTC. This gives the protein CASSPAQGHFTF. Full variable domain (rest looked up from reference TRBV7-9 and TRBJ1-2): DTGVSQNPRHKITKRGQNVTFRCDPISEHNRLYWYRQTLGQGPEFLTYFQNEAQLEKSRLLSDRFSAERPKGSFSTLEIQRTEQGDSAMYLCASSPAQGHFTFGSGTRLTVV.

The DNA of the CDR3 is TGTGCCAGCAGTTTTCGGGTTGGACCTGGGGGAGTGGCGCAGTACTTC. Residues: CASSFRVGPGGVAQYF. V usage is TRBV27 and J usage is TRBJ2-7; D might be TRBD1 or TRBD2, each matching 5 bases. V was cut by 3 bases and J by 9 bases, with 24 bases left in between. CDR1 is MNHEY, CDR2 SMNVEV, per germline (reference sequence). This CDR3 region has 16 residues.

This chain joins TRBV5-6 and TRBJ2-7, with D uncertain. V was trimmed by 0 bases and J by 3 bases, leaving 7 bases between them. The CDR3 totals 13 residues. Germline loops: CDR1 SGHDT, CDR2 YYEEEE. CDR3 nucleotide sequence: TGTGCCAGCAGCTTGGTCTCCATCTACGAGCAGTACTTC. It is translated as CASSLVSIYEQYF.

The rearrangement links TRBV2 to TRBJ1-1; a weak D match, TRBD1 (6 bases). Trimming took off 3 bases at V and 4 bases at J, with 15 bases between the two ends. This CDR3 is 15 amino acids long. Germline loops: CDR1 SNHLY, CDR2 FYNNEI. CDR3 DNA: TGTGCCAGCAGTGACCAGGGGCTCGCGGGCACTGAAGCTTTCTTT. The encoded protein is CASSDQGLAGTEAFF.

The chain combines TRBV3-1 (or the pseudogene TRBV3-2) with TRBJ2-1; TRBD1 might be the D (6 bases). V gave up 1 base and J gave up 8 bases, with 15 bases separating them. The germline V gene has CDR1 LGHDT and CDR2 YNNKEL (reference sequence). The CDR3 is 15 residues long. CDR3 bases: TGTGCCAGCAGCCAAGTGGGGACAACTAAGGATGAGCAGTTCTTC. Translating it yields CASSQVGTTKDEQFF.

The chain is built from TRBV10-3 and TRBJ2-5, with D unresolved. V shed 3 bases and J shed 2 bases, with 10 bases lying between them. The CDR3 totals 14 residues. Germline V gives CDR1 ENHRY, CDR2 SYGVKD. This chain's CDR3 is CAISDVTVQETQYF. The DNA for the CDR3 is TGTGCCATCAGTGACGTAACGGTACAAGAGACCCAGTACTTC.

The CDR3 DNA reads TGCGCCAGCAGCCAAGATTCGGGACAGGGGCGCCAGCCCCAGCATTTT. Translating it yields CASSQDSGQGRQPQHF. V gene TRBV4-1 combines with J gene TRBJ1-5; 10 bases are shared with TRBD1. Unmatched junction bases numbered 6, after V lost 0 bases and J lost 7 bases. CDR3 size: 16 residues. CDR1 and CDR2 from the germline V gene are MGHRA and YSYEKL.